This T cell receptor beta chain was recovered during a study of T cell responses to AZD1222 COVID-19 vaccine. V was trimmed by 3 bases and J by 7 bases, leaving 15 bases between them. The CDR3 totals 15 residues. Looked up from germline, CDR1 is SNHLY and CDR2 is FYNNEI. Only in-frame clones appear in the TCRdb table, and some are missing; sequencing was by immunoSEQ multiplex PCR. The sample consists of roughly 120,000 clones, about 91% of them appearing once. The chain couples TRBV2 to TRBJ1-4, with D unclear. This receptor was taken from an adult in good health. The sequences come from peripheral blood, collected on day 0 of AZD1222 vaccination. The CDR3 sequence: CASSDNWAGGEKLFF. CDR3 bases: TGTGCCAGCAGTGATAATTGGGCAGGAGGTGAAAAACTGTTTTTT.